The entry below gives a single T cell receptor beta chain sequence along with its context. J was trimmed by 5 bases and V by 2 bases; bases with no gene match: 1. There are 14 residues in the CDR3. Germline V gene data show CDR1 as MNHEY and CDR2 as SVGAGI. TCRdb recomputed calls from the RT-PCR reads with MiXCR, one row per CDR3 protein. The sample shows about 680,000 distinct CDR3 sequences, approximately 14% of them seen only once. Sequenced: memory CD4+ T cells from blood. The receptor was derived from a female donor in good health, serving as a healthy control. The V call is TRBV6-5, the J call TRBJ2-5, with 11 bases fitting TRBD1. The CDR3 loop reads CASSYGTGGETQYF. For the CDR3, the DNA is TGTGCCAGCAGTTACGGGACAGGGGGGGAGACCCAGTACTTC.